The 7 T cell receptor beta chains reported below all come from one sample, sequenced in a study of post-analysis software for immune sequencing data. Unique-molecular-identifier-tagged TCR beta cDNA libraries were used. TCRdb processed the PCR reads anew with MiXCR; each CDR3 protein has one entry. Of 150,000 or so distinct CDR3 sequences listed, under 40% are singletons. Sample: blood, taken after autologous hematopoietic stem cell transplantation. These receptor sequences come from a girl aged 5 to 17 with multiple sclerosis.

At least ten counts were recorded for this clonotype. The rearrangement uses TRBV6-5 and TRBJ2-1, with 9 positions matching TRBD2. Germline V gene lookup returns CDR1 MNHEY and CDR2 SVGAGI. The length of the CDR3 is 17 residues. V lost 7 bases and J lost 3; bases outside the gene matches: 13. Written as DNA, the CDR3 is TGTGCCAGCAATACAATAGCGGGAGCTAAGAACTACAATGAGCAGTTCTTC. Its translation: CASNTIAGAKNYNEQFF.

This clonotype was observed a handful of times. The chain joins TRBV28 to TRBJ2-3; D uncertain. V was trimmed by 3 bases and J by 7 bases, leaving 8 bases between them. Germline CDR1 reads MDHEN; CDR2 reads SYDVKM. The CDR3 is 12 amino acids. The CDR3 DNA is TGTGCCAGCAGTTTTGACGTAAATACGCAGTATTTT. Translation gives CASSFDVNTQYF.

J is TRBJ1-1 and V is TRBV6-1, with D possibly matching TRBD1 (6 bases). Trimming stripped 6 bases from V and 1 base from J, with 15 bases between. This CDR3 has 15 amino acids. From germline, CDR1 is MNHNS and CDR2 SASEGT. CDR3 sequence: CASSPRGVANTEAFF. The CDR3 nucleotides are TGTGCCAGCAGCCCGAGGGGGGTGGCGAACACTGAAGCTTTCTTT.

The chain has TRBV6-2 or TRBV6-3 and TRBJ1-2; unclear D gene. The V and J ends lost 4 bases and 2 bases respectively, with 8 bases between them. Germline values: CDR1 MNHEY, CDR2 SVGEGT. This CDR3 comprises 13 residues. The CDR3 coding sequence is TGTGCCAGCAGTTCTACATTCAACTATGGCTACACCTTC. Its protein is CASSSTFNYGYTF.

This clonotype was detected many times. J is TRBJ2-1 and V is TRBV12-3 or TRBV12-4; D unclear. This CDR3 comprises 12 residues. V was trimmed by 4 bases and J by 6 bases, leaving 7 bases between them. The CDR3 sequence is CASSSGSNEQFF. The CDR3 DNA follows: TGTGCCAGCAGTTCCGGGTCCAATGAGCAGTTCTTC.

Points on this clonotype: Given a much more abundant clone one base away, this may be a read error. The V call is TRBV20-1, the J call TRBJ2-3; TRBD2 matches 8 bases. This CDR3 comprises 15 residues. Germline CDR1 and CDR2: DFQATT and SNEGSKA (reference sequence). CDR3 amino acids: CSAPFGTRSTDMQYF. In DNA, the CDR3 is TGCAGTGCTCCCTTCGGGACTAGGTCCACAGATATGCAGTATTTT.

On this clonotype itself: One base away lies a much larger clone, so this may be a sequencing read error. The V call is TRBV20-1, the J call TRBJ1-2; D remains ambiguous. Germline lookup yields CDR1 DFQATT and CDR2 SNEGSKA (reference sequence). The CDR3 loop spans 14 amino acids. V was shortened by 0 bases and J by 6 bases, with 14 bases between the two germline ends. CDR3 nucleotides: TGCAGTGCTAGAGATCCGGAGTTCGACCATGGCTACACCTTC. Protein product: CSARDPEFDHGYTF.